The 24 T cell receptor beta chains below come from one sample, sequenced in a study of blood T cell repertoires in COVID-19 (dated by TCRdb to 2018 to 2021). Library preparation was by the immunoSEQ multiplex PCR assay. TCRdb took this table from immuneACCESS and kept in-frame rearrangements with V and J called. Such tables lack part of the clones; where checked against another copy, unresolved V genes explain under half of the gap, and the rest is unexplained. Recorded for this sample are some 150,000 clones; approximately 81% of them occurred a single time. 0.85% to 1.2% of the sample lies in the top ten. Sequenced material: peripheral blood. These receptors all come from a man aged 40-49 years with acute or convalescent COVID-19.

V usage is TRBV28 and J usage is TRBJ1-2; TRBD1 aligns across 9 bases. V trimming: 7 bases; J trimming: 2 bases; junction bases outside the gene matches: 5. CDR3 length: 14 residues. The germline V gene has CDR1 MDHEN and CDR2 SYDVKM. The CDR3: CASTAGTGNYGYTF. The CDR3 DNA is TGTGCCAGCACCGCGGGGACAGGGAACTATGGCTACACCTTC.

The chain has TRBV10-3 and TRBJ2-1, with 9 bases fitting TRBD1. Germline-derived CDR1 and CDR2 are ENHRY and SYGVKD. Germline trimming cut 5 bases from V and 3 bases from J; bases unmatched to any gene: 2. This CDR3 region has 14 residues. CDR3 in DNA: TGTGCCATCAGTCCGGGACAGGGCTACAATGAGCAGTTCTTC. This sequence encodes CAISPGQGYNEQFF.

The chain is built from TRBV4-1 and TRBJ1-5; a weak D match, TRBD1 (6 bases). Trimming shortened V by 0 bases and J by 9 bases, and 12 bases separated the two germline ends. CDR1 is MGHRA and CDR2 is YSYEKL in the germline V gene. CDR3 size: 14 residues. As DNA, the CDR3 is TGCGCCAGCAGCCAAGACAGGGGACCCGGGCCCCAGCATTTT. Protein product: CASSQDRGPGPQHF.

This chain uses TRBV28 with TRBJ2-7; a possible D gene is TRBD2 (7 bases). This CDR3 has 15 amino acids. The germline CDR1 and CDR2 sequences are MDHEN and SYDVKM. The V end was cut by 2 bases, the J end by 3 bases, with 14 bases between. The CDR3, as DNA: TGTGCCAGCAGTTTAAGGGCGGGGGCGGTCTACGAGCAGTACTTC. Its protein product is CASSLRAGAVYEQYF.

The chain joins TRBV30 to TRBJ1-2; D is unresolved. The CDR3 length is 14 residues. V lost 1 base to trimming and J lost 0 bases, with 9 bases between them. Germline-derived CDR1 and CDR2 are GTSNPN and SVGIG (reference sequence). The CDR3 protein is CAWSGRGANYGYTF. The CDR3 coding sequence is TGTGCCTGGAGTGGAAGAGGAGCTAACTATGGCTACACCTTC.

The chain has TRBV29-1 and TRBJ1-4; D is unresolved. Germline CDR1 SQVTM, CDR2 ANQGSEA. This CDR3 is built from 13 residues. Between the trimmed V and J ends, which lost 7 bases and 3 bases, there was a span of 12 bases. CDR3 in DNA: TGCAGCGGCCGAGCAAGTGCTAATGAAAAACTGTTTTTT. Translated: CSGRASANEKLFF.

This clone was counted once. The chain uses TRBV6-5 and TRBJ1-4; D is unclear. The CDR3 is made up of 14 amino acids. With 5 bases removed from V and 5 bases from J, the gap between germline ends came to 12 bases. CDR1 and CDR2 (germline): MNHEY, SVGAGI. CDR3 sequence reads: CASSPGRRNEKLFF. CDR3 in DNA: TGTGCCAGCAGTCCAGGACGGAGGAATGAAAAACTGTTTTTT.

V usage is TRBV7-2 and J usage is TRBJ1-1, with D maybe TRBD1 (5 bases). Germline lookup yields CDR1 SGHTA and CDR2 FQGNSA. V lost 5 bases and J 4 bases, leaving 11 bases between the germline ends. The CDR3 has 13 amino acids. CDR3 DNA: TGTGCCAGCAGCGCCACAGGCGGCACTGAAGCTTTCTTT. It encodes CASSATGGTEAFF.

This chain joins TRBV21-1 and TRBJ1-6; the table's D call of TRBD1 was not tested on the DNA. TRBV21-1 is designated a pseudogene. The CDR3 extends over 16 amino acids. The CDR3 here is CASRKKARFQGAPLHF. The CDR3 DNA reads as TGTGCCAGCAGAAAAAAAGCTAGATTCCAAGGGGCACCCCTCCACTTT.

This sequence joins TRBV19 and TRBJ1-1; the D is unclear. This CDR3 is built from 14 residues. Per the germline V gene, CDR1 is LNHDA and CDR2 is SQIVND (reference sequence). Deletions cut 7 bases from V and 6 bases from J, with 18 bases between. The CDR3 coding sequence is TGTGCCAGTATGGAGAGAGGTGGAGGTCCTGAAGCTTTCTTT. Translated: CASMERGGGPEAFF.

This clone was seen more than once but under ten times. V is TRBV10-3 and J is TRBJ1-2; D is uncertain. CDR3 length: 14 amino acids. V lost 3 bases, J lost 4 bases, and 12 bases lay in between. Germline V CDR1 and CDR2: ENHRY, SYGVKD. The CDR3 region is CAISDPGAGYGYTF. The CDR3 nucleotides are TGTGCCATCAGTGACCCAGGAGCGGGCTATGGCTACACCTTC.

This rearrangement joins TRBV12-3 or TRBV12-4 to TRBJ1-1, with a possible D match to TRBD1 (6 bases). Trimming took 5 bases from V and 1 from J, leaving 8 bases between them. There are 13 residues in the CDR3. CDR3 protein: CASSEGGNTEAFF. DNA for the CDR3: TGTGCCAGCAGTGAAGGGGGGAACACTGAAGCTTTCTTT.

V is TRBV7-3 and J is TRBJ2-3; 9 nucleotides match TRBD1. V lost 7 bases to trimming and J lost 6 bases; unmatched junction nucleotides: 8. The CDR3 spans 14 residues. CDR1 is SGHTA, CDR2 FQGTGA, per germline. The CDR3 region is CASNFTGGRDTQYF. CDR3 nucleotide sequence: TGTGCCAGCAACTTTACAGGGGGCAGGGATACGCAGTATTTT.

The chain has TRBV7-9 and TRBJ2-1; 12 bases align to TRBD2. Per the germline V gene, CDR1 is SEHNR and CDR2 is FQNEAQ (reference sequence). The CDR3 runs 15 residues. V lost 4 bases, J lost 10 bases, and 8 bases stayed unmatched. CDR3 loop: CASSSGTSGPGEQFF. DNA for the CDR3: TGTGCCAGCAGCTCCGGGACTAGCGGGCCCGGGGAGCAGTTCTTC. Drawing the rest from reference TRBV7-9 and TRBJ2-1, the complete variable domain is DTGVSQNPRHKITKRGQNVTFRCDPISEHNRLYWYRQTLGQGPEFLTYFQNEAQLEKSRLLSDRFSAERPKGSFSTLEIQRTEQGDSAMYLCASSSGTSGPGEQFFGPGTRLTVL.

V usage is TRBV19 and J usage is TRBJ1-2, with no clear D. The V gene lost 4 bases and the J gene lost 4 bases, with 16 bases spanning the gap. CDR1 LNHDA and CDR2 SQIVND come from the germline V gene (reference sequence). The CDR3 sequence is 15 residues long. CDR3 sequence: CASSTIDVGVYGYTF. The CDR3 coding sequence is TGTGCCAGTAGTACCATAGACGTGGGCGTCTATGGCTACACCTTC.

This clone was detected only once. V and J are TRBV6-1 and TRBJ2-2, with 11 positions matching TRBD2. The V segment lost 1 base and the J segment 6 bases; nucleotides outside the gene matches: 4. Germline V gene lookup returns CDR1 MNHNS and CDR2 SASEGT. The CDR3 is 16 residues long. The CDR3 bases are TGTGCCAGCAGTGAAGTGGTAGCGGGGGGGCCCGGGGAGCTGTTTTTT. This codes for CASSEVVAGGPGELFF.

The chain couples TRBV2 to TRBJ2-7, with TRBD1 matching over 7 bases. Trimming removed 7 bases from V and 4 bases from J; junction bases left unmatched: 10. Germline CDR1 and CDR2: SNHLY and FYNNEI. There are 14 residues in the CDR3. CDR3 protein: CASKMDRLTYEQYF. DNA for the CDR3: TGTGCCAGCAAAATGGACAGGCTAACTTACGAGCAGTACTTC.

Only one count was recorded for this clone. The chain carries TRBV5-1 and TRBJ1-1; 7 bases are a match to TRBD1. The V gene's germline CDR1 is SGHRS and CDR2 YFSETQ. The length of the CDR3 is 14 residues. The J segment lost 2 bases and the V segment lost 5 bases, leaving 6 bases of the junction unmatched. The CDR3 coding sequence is TGCGCCAGCAGGTCCCAGGGGGTTAACACTGAAGCTTTCTTT. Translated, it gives CASRSQGVNTEAFF.

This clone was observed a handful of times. As DNA, the CDR3 is TGTGCCAGCAGTTTAGGAGATACGGGCACTGAAGCTTTCTTT. Encoded protein: CASSLGDTGTEAFF. The chain recombines TRBV7-3 with TRBJ1-1; no definite D call. Trimming removed 6 bases from V and 4 bases from J, with 15 bases in between. The germline V gene has CDR1 SGHTA and CDR2 FQGTGA. This CDR3 has 14 residues.

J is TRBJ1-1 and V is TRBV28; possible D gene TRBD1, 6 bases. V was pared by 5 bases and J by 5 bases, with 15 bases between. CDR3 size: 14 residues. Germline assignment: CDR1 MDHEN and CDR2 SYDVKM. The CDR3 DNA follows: TGTGCCAGCAGTAGAACAGGGAAGGGGACTGAAGCTTTCTTT. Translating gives CASSRTGKGTEAFF.

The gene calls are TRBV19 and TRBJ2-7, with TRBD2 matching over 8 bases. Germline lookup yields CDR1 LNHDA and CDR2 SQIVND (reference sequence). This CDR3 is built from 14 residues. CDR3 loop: CATRASGGLGEQYF. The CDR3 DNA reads TGTGCAACTAGGGCGTCGGGGGGGCTTGGGGAGCAGTACTTC.

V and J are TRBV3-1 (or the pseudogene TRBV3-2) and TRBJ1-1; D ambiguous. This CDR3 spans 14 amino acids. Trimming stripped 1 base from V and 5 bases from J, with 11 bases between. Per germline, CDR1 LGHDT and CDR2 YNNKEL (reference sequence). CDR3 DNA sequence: TGTGCCAGCAGCCAAGTTAGAGACGGGACTGAAGCTTTCTTT. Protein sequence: CASSQVRDGTEAFF.

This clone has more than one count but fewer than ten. The CDR3 bases are TGTGCCATCAGTGATGGTGTCACTTACAATGAGCAGTTCTTC. It specifies CAISDGVTYNEQFF. The genes are TRBV10-3 and TRBJ2-1, with D unclear. CDR3 size: 14 residues. Germline V gene lookup returns CDR1 ENHRY and CDR2 SYGVKD. V lost 3 bases and J 4 bases, leaving 10 bases between the germline ends.

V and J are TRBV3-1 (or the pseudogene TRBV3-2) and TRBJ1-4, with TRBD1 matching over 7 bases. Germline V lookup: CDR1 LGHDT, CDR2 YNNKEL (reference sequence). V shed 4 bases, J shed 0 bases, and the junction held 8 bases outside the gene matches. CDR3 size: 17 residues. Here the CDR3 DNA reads TGTGCCAGCAGCCGTCGACAGGGAACTTCAACTAATGAAAAACTGTTTTTT. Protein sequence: CASSRRQGTSTNEKLFF.